The 30 T cell receptor beta chains reported below all come from one sample, sequenced in a study of blood T cell repertoires in COVID-19. Some clones are missing from TCRdb's copy, which holds only in-frame ones; the method was immunoSEQ multiplex PCR. The sample lists 180,000 or so clones; approximately 83% were seen once. The sequenced material came from peripheral blood. Receptor source: a human donor with active or convalescent COVID-19. The donor label of this sample is uncertain.

The rearrangement joins TRBV3-1 (or the pseudogene TRBV3-2) to TRBJ2-7, with a tentative D call TRBD2 (6 bases). The CDR3 covers 14 residues. In germline, CDR1 is LGHDT, CDR2 YNNKEL (reference sequence). V was trimmed by 0 bases and J by 3 bases, leaving 9 bases between them. The CDR3 nucleotides read TGTGCCAGCAGCCAAGATCGGGGGATCTACGAGCAGTACTTC. It specifies CASSQDRGIYEQYF.

The V gene is TRBV19, the J gene TRBJ1-6; a possible D gene is TRBD1 (6 bases). V was pared by 3 bases and J by 7 bases, with 16 bases between. This CDR3 has 16 amino acids. Per germline, CDR1 LNHDA and CDR2 SQIVND (reference sequence). CDR3 loop: CASSIVADSENSPLHF. CDR3 coding DNA: TGTGCCAGTAGTATCGTCGCGGACAGTGAAAATTCACCCCTCCACTTT. The full variable domain, rest sourced from reference TRBV19 and TRBJ1-6, is DGGITQSPKYLFRKEGQNVTLSCEQNLNHDAMYWYRQDPGQGLRLIYYSQIVNDFQKGDIAEGYSVSREKKESFPLTVTSAQKNPTAFYLCASSIVADSENSPLHFGNGTRLTVT.

The gene calls are TRBV2 and TRBJ1-4; 7 nucleotides match TRBD1. There are 14 residues in the CDR3. CDR1 and CDR2 (germline): SNHLY, FYNNEI. V lost 5 bases and J lost 11; bases outside the gene matches: 11. CDR3 nucleotides: TGTGCCAGCAGTACTACAGGGGTTTCCTATAAACTGTTTTTT. Translation: CASSTTGVSYKLFF.

The count of this clone is one. This rearrangement joins TRBV6-5 to TRBJ1-1, with D maybe TRBD1 (5 bases). This CDR3 is built from 14 residues. Germline lookup yields CDR1 MNHEY and CDR2 SVGAGI. The V and J ends lost 8 bases and 7 bases respectively, with 20 bases between them. The CDR3 DNA is TGTGCCAGCCGGCCCCTTCTACAGGTCAATGAAGCTTTCTTT. This sequence encodes CASRPLLQVNEAFF.

This clone occurred many times. CDR3 region: CASSSWAGEGTEAFF. DNA for the CDR3: TGTGCCAGCAGTTCATGGGCAGGGGAGGGGACTGAAGCTTTCTTT. The chain uses TRBV7-2 and TRBJ1-1; possible D gene TRBD1, 6 bases. The CDR3 contains 15 residues. Between the trimmed V and J ends, which lost 6 bases and 5 bases, there was a span of 19 bases. The V gene's germline CDR1 is SGHTA and CDR2 FQGNSA.

This chain uses TRBV19 with TRBJ2-6; D perhaps matches TRBD2 (5 bases). Trimming took 2 bases from V and 4 from J, leaving 12 bases between them. The germline gives CDR1 LNHDA, CDR2 SQIVND (reference sequence). The CDR3 totals 16 residues. In DNA, the CDR3 is TGTGCCAGTAGTATATTCGGGGTTGAAGGGGCCAACGTCCTGACTTTC. Its protein is CASSIFGVEGANVLTF.

The chain couples TRBV7-9 to TRBJ1-1; D might be TRBD1 (5 bases). Germline V gene lookup returns CDR1 SEHNR and CDR2 FQNEAQ (reference sequence). The CDR3 length is 14 residues. With 7 bases removed from V and 5 bases from J, the gap between germline ends came to 17 bases. The CDR3 DNA is TGTGCCAGCACCACTCAGGGAAGAAGGACTGAAGCTTTCTTT. It encodes CASTTQGRRTEAFF.

The rearrangement joins TRBV5-1 to TRBJ2-5; D is possibly TRBD1 (5 bases). Germline CDR1 and CDR2: SGHRS and YFSETQ. This CDR3 is built from 13 residues. Between the trimmed V and J ends, which lost 7 bases and 3 bases, there was a span of 13 bases. The CDR3 DNA reads TGCGCCAGCGCAAGACAGCCAGAAGAGACCCAGTACTTC. It is translated as CASARQPEETQYF.

This clone came up a few times. The chain employs TRBV18 and TRBJ2-6, with 12 bases lining up with TRBD2. This CDR3 comprises 19 residues. With 2 bases clipped from V and 3 bases from J, the junction kept 8 bases outside the gene matches. The germline CDR1 and CDR2 sequences are KGHSH and LQKENI. DNA for the CDR3: TGTGCCAGCTCACCATTTACTAGCGGGGGGACGGATGGGGCCAACGTCCTGACTTTC. It yields the protein CASSPFTSGGTDGANVLTF.

V and J are TRBV30 and TRBJ2-7; a possible D gene is TRBD2 (6 bases). The CDR3 totals 13 residues. V lost 3 bases, J lost 4 bases, and 13 bases lay in between. CDR1 and CDR2 from the germline V gene are GTSNPN and SVGIG (reference sequence). The CDR3 coding sequence is TGTGCCTGGAGCGCACGGGGGATTTACGAGCAGTACTTC. It specifies CAWSARGIYEQYF. The full variable domain, its missing parts supplied by reference TRBV30 and TRBJ2-7, is SQTIHQWPATLVQPVGSPLSLECTVEGTSNPNLYWYRQAAGRGLQLLFYSVGIGQISSEVPQNLSASRPQDRQFILSSKKLLLSDSGFYLCAWSARGIYEQYFGPGTRLTVT.

The V call is TRBV11-2, the J call TRBJ1-3; D unclear. Per germline, CDR1 SGHAT and CDR2 FQNNGV. The V end lost 3 bases, the J end lost 0 bases, and 15 bases lay between the germline ends. The CDR3 sequence is 17 residues long. CDR3 DNA sequence: TGTGCCAGCAGCTTGCAAACCATGGGCTTCTCTGGAAACACCATATATTTT. Its translation: CASSLQTMGFSGNTIYF.

V and J are TRBV7-9 and TRBJ2-1, with a tentative D call TRBD1 (5 bases). CDR1 is SEHNR, CDR2 FQNEAQ, per germline (reference sequence). The length of the CDR3 is 14 residues. V lost 5 bases, J lost 7 bases, and 15 bases lay in between. This chain's CDR3 is CASSPLIGANEQFF. CDR3 in DNA: TGTGCCAGCAGCCCTTTGATAGGGGCGAATGAGCAGTTCTTC. Using reference TRBV7-9 and TRBJ2-1 for the parts outside the CDR3, the full variable domain is DTGVSQNPRHKITKRGQNVTFRCDPISEHNRLYWYRQTLGQGPEFLTYFQNEAQLEKSRLLSDRFSAERPKGSFSTLEIQRTEQGDSAMYLCASSPLIGANEQFFGPGTRLTVL.

The V and J genes are TRBV30 and TRBJ2-1; the D gene is possibly TRBD2 (7 bases). V shed 1 base and J shed 8 bases, with 24 bases lying between them. The CDR3 is 17 amino acids. CDR1 and CDR2 (germline): GTSNPN, SVGIG (reference sequence). CDR3: CAWSGVKAGEGVDEQFF. The CDR3 nucleotides read TGTGCCTGGAGTGGGGTTAAGGCAGGGGAGGGGGTAGATGAGCAGTTCTTC.

V is TRBV27 and J is TRBJ1-5; 12 nucleotides align to TRBD1. V was clipped by 5 bases and J by 5 bases; unmatched bases: 7. The CDR3 runs 16 residues. The germline CDR1 and CDR2 sequences are MNHEY and SMNVEV (reference sequence). The CDR3: CASSASGTGGHQPQHF. The DNA of the CDR3 is TGTGCCAGCAGTGCCTCCGGGACAGGGGGCCATCAGCCCCAGCATTTT.

The CDR3 is CASSQGRTRNTEAFF. The CDR3 nucleotides read TGTGCCAGCAGCCAAGGTAGAACTAGAAACACTGAAGCTTTCTTT. V and J are TRBV4-2 and TRBJ1-1; D ambiguous. V was shortened by 1 base and J by 2 bases, with 11 bases between the two germline ends. This CDR3 spans 15 amino acids. CDR1 is LGHNA and CDR2 is YNFKEQ in the germline V gene.

CDR3 DNA sequence: TGTGCCAGCAACCCAGGGGGCGCCAATCCACCCCTCCACTTT. Residues: CASNPGGANPPLHF. V gene TRBV28 combines with J gene TRBJ1-6, with TRBD1 matching over 8 bases. Germline-derived CDR1 and CDR2 are MDHEN and SYDVKM. CDR3 size: 14 residues. V was clipped by 7 bases and J by 11 bases; unmatched bases: 10.

V gene TRBV19 combines with J gene TRBJ2-4; 7 nucleotides agree with TRBD2. After removal of 4 bases from V and 6 bases from J, the junction contained 3 bases not matched to a gene. This CDR3 is built from 13 residues. Germline CDR1 and CDR2: LNHDA and SQIVND (reference sequence). The CDR3 region is CASSRPGGNIQYF. The CDR3 bases are TGTGCCAGTAGTAGGCCGGGAGGAAACATTCAGTACTTC.

CDR3 nucleotide sequence: TGTGCCAGCAGTGAAGCCGGGGGACGGGGAAAAGAAAAACTGTTTTTT. Translated, it gives CASSEAGGRGKEKLFF. The genes are TRBV2 and TRBJ1-4, with D perhaps matching TRBD1 (5 bases). This CDR3 comprises 16 residues. Deletions cut 0 bases from V and 8 bases from J, with 16 bases between. Germline V gene lookup returns CDR1 SNHLY and CDR2 FYNNEI.

This chain connects TRBV9 to TRBJ2-1; 7 nucleotides match TRBD2. Germline V gene sequence: CDR1 SGDLS, CDR2 YYNGEE. This CDR3 is 16 amino acids long. With V trimmed by 0 bases and J by 6 bases, 9 bases remained unmatched. For the CDR3, the DNA is TGTGCCAGCAGCGTAGATCCAGCGGGACCAACCAATGAGCAGTTCTTC. Amino acids: CASSVDPAGPTNEQFF.

The gene calls are TRBV7-9 and TRBJ1-2; a weak D match, TRBD1 (5 bases). V lost 7 bases to trimming and J lost 2 bases, with 17 bases between them. The CDR3 contains 15 residues. CDR1 is SEHNR, CDR2 FQNEAQ, per germline (reference sequence). The CDR3 spells CASTHGGGPNYGYTF. CDR3 bases: TGTGCCAGCACCCACGGGGGGGGACCAAACTATGGCTACACCTTC. The full variable domain, completed using reference TRBV7-9 and TRBJ1-2, is DTGVSQNPRHKITKRGQNVTFRCDPISEHNRLYWYRQTLGQGPEFLTYFQNEAQLEKSRLLSDRFSAERPKGSFSTLEIQRTEQGDSAMYLCASTHGGGPNYGYTFGSGTRLTVV.

This sequence joins TRBV9 and TRBJ2-3; TRBD1 is a possible D gene (5 bases). Trimming left V 0 bases short and J 1 base short, with 9 bases between. CDR1 is SGDLS and CDR2 is YYNGEE in the germline V gene. The CDR3 loop spans 15 amino acids. The CDR3 is CASSVVGVGTDTQYF. In DNA form, the CDR3 reads TGTGCCAGCAGCGTAGTAGGGGTTGGCACAGATACGCAGTATTTT.

The chain joins TRBV5-4 to TRBJ2-1; D remains ambiguous. CDR3 length: 14 amino acids. The V end lost 2 bases, the J end lost 7 bases, and 13 bases lay between the germline ends. The germline V gene has CDR1 SGHNT and CDR2 YYREEE (reference sequence). This CDR3 reads CASSFPLAMNEQFF. The CDR3 bases are TGTGCCAGCAGCTTTCCTCTGGCCATGAATGAGCAGTTCTTC.

This clone appeared once. The genes are TRBV10-1 and TRBJ2-7, with 11 bases fitting TRBD2. The CDR3 is 15 residues long. CDR1 and CDR2 from the germline V gene are WNHNN and SYGVQD (reference sequence). J lost 5 bases, V lost 6 bases, and 9 bases had no gene match. DNA for the CDR3: TGCGCCAGCAGAAACACTAGCGGGAGTATTCACGAGCAGTACTTC. It is translated as CASRNTSGSIHEQYF.

The J gene is TRBJ1-1, the V gene TRBV29-1; D gene uncertain. The germline V and J ends were trimmed by 6 bases and 0 bases, with 8 bases remaining between them. CDR3 size: 12 residues. Germline values: CDR1 SQVTM, CDR2 ANQGSEA. This CDR3 reads CSVSIMNTEAFF. The CDR3 bases are TGCAGCGTATCTATCATGAACACTGAAGCTTTCTTT. Supplemented by reference TRBV29-1 and TRBJ1-1, the full variable domain reads SAVISQKPSRDICQRGTSLTIQCQVDSQVTMMFWYRQQPGQSLTLIATANQGSEATYESGFVIDKFPISRPNLTFSTLTVSNMSPEDSSIYLCSVSIMNTEAFFGQGTRLTVV.

This chain links TRBV5-1 with TRBJ2-5, with 10 bases fitting TRBD1. The CDR3 extends over 16 amino acids. Trimming took 0 bases from V and 3 from J; bases not matched to a gene: 5. Germline assignment: CDR1 SGHRS and CDR2 YFSETQ. Written as DNA, the CDR3 is TGCGCCAGCAGCTTGGGCGCTGGACAGGGGGAAGAGACCCAGTACTTC. Its translation is CASSLGAGQGEETQYF.

This clone was observed a handful of times. The rearrangement uses TRBV3-1 (or the pseudogene TRBV3-2) and TRBJ2-7; the match to TRBD2 covers 14 bases. Trimming removed 5 bases from V and 0 bases from J; junction bases left unmatched: 12. This CDR3 comprises 19 residues. The germline V gene encodes CDR1 LGHDT and CDR2 YNNKEL (reference sequence). In nucleotides, the CDR3 is TGTGCCAGCAGCTACTCCGGGACTAGCGGGGGCTCCAGCTCCTACGAGCAGTACTTC. Translation: CASSYSGTSGGSSSYEQYF.

This chain links TRBV10-3 with TRBJ1-5; 8 nucleotides agree with TRBD1. Germline V gene sequence: CDR1 ENHRY, CDR2 SYGVKD. This CDR3 comprises 13 residues. After removal of 6 bases from V and 3 bases from J, the junction contained 1 base not matched to a gene. The DNA for the CDR3 is TGTGCCATCAGGGGACAGGTCAATCAGCCCCAGCATTTT. It yields the protein CAIRGQVNQPQHF.

The V and J genes are TRBV2 and TRBJ1-5; D is unresolved. In germline, CDR1 is SNHLY, CDR2 FYNNEI. Trimming cost V 6 bases and J 0 bases, with 9 bases left between them. The CDR3 loop spans 14 amino acids. The CDR3, as DNA: TGTGCCAGCAGGACACCCGATAGCAATCAGCCCCAGCATTTT. Translation gives CASRTPDSNQPQHF. The variable domain in full, with the rest retrieved from reference TRBV2 and TRBJ1-5, is EPEVTQTPSHQVTQMGQEVILRCVPISNHLYFYWYRQILGQKVEFLVSFYNNEISEKSEIFDDQFSVERPDGSNFTLKIRSTKLEDSAMYFCASRTPDSNQPQHFGDGTRLSIL.

J is TRBJ2-5 and V is TRBV9; 9 nucleotides align to TRBD2. The trim removed 0 bases at V and 1 base at J, leaving 4 bases unmatched. CDR3 length equals 16 residues. Germline V gives CDR1 SGDLS, CDR2 YYNGEE. The CDR3 loop is CASSVGLAGTQETQYF. DNA for the CDR3: TGTGCCAGCAGCGTAGGGCTAGCGGGGACCCAAGAGACCCAGTACTTC.

V gene TRBV12-5 combines with J gene TRBJ1-3; D remains ambiguous. This CDR3 is built from 16 residues. The V end was cut by 2 bases, the J end by 0 bases, with 11 bases between. In germline, CDR1 is LGHNT, CDR2 FRNRAP. The CDR3 loop reads CASGLPSGNSGNTIYF. The CDR3 coding sequence is TGTGCTAGTGGTTTGCCATCAGGAAACTCTGGAAACACCATATATTTT.